These 26 T cell receptor beta chains came from one sample sequenced in a study of T-cell reconstitution after alpha-beta-depleted transplantation in children. For TCRbeta, the library was prepared with unique molecular identifiers. TCRdb itself ran the PCR reads through MiXCR, one entry per CDR3 protein. The sample lists about 490,000 distinct CDR3 sequences; 10% were seen once. The sequencing used PBMCs, collected before TCRalphabeta/CD19-depleted stem cell transplant. The receptor set was obtained from a child between 2 and 9 years old with inherited bone marrow failure, due to receive a stem cell transplant.

The V and J genes are TRBV27 and TRBJ2-2, with 10 bases identical to TRBD2. The CDR3 sequence is 16 residues long. J was trimmed by 5 bases and V by 2 bases; bases with no gene match: 5. CDR1 and CDR2 from the germline V gene are MNHEY and SMNVEV (reference sequence). The CDR3 sequence: CASSLIELAGTGELFF. CDR3 in DNA: TGTGCCAGCAGTTTAATTGAACTAGCGGGAACCGGGGAGCTGTTTTTT.

The chain combines TRBV6-5 with TRBJ2-2, with D hard to call. This CDR3 spans 13 amino acids. The V end lost 2 bases, the J end lost 3 bases, and 4 bases lay between the germline ends. CDR1 is MNHEY and CDR2 is SVGAGI in the germline V gene. The CDR3 DNA is TGTGCCAGCAGTTACCCCTACACCGGGGAGCTGTTTTTT. Its protein product is CASSYPYTGELFF.

The chain uses TRBV4-3 and TRBJ2-5; TRBD1 matches 10 bases. CDR1 and CDR2 (germline): LGHNA, YSLEER. Unmatched junction bases numbered 5, after V lost 4 bases and J lost 3 bases. This CDR3 is 15 amino acids long. The CDR3: CASSRGTGVKETQYF. In nucleotides, the CDR3 is TGCGCCAGCAGCCGAGGGACAGGGGTTAAAGAGACCCAGTACTTC.

In this sample, this clonotype turned up a few times. V and J are TRBV4-3 and TRBJ2-3; a possible D gene is TRBD1 (6 bases). CDR1 LGHNA and CDR2 YSLEER come from the germline V gene. V dropped 0 bases and J dropped 2 bases, with 12 bases sitting between them. The CDR3 consists of 16 residues. The CDR3 sequence is CASSQDQDSLTDTQYF. As DNA, the CDR3 is TGCGCCAGCAGCCAAGATCAGGACAGCCTCACAGATACGCAGTATTTT.

The table lists this clonotype with many counts. The chain carries TRBV2 and TRBJ1-2; D possibly corresponds to TRBD1 (5 bases). Per germline, CDR1 SNHLY and CDR2 FYNNEI. Trimming pared 10 bases from V and 1 base from J, leaving 13 bases between. CDR3 size: 13 residues. The DNA of the CDR3 is TGTGCCACCCTATCCAGGGTTAACTATGGCTACACCTTC. This sequence encodes CATLSRVNYGYTF.

This clonotype was seen more than once but under ten times. V usage is TRBV19 and J usage is TRBJ2-1; D ambiguous. This CDR3 has 13 amino acids. CDR1 is LNHDA, CDR2 SQIVND, per germline (reference sequence). V was pared by 1 base and J by 9 bases, with 10 bases between. CDR3 sequence (DNA): TGTGCCAGTAGTATAGTAGCCGCAGGTGAGCAGTTCTTC. Amino acids: CASSIVAAGEQFF. Looking up the rest from reference TRBV19 and TRBJ2-1 gives the full variable domain: DGGITQSPKYLFRKEGQNVTLSCEQNLNHDAMYWYRQDPGQGLRLIYYSQIVNDFQKGDIAEGYSVSREKKESFPLTVTSAQKNPTAFYLCASSIVAAGEQFFGPGTRLTVL.

Only a few counts were recorded for this clonotype. The rearrangement links TRBV14 to TRBJ2-5; no definite D call. This CDR3 is built from 13 residues. V gave up 1 base and J gave up 2 bases, with 5 bases separating them. Germline lookup yields CDR1 SGHDN and CDR2 FVKESK. In nucleotides, the CDR3 is TGTGCCAGCAGCCAAGTAATACAAGAGACCCAGTACTTC. It is translated as CASSQVIQETQYF.

This clonotype has just a few counts. The CDR3 here is CAWSPPYGYTF. The DNA of the CDR3 is TGTGCCTGGAGTCCCCCATATGGCTACACCTTC. The rearrangement uses TRBV30 and TRBJ1-2; no clear D. Trimming removed 2 bases at V and 5 bases at J, with 6 bases between. Germline V gene lookup returns CDR1 GTSNPN and CDR2 SVGIG (reference sequence). The CDR3 has 11 amino acids.

In this sample, this clonotype turned up many times. This rearrangement joins TRBV7-9 to TRBJ1-1; no reliable D call. The CDR3 extends over 14 amino acids. Germline values: CDR1 SEHNR, CDR2 FQNEAQ (reference sequence). V lost 1 base and J lost 0, with 6 bases in between. The CDR3 reads CASSLVRLNTEAFF. CDR3 sequence (DNA): TGTGCCAGCAGCTTAGTAAGGCTGAACACTGAAGCTTTCTTT.

This clonotype was seen repeatedly, ten times or more. The V call is TRBV10-2, the J call TRBJ2-7; D perhaps matches TRBD2 (6 bases). Germline loops: CDR1 WSHSY, CDR2 SAAADI. The CDR3 covers 17 residues. V dropped 4 bases and J dropped 4 bases, with 23 bases sitting between them. CDR3 loop: CASSAPFRGLNPYEQYF. Written as DNA, the CDR3 is TGCGCCAGCAGTGCCCCTTTTCGGGGGTTGAACCCTTACGAGCAGTACTTC.

The V gene is TRBV11-2, the J gene TRBJ2-7; tentative D call: TRBD2 (5 bases). Germline V gives CDR1 SGHAT, CDR2 FQNNGV. The CDR3 covers 15 residues. V was shortened by 5 bases and J by 2 bases, with 16 bases between the two germline ends. Here the CDR3 DNA reads TGTGCCAGCAGCCTGAACGGGATGCCCACCTACGAGCAGTACTTC. The encoded protein is CASSLNGMPTYEQYF.

This clonotype was seen more than once but under ten times. The chain uses TRBV4-1 and TRBJ2-5; D is perhaps TRBD2 (5 bases). Trimming removed 0 bases from V and 7 bases from J, with 12 bases in between. Per the germline V gene, CDR1 is MGHRA and CDR2 is YSYEKL. This CDR3 comprises 14 residues. The CDR3 nucleotides read TGCGCCAGCAGCCAAGAGGGCCTAGCCGTGACCCAGTACTTC. Protein sequence: CASSQEGLAVTQYF.

Details on this clonotype: This clone may be a read error of a much larger clone one base away. The chain recombines TRBV7-2 with TRBJ2-4, with a possible D match to TRBD1 (7 bases). Trimming shortened V by 2 bases and J by 9 bases, and 11 bases separated the two germline ends. Germline CDR1 reads SGHTA; CDR2 reads FQGNSA. The CDR3 has 13 amino acids. CDR3 in DNA: TGTGCCAGCAGCTTACAGGGGGGAGGCATTCAGTACTTC. It codes for CASSLQGGGIQYF.

The chain has TRBV11-2 and TRBJ1-1; 12 bases fit TRBD1. The trim removed 2 bases at V and 3 bases at J, leaving 4 bases unmatched. Germline V CDR1 and CDR2: SGHAT, FQNNGV. The CDR3 runs 16 residues. The CDR3 is CASSLWDRGRDTEAFF. The DNA for the CDR3 is TGTGCCAGCAGCTTATGGGACAGGGGGCGAGACACTGAAGCTTTCTTT.

This clonotype was counted at least ten times. At one boundary the junction diverges from the germline segment, which might be a read error. J is TRBJ2-7 and V is TRBV7-9; a weak D match, TRBD2 (5 bases). Germline V lookup: CDR1 SEHNR, CDR2 FQNEAQ (reference sequence). The CDR3 spans 14 residues. The CDR3 region is CASSLASVRYAQYF. CDR3 bases: TGTGCCAGCAGCTTAGCTAGCGTTCGCTACGCGCAGTACTTC.

As for this clonotype: Germline and junction disagree at one end, which may indicate a read error. The rearrangement uses TRBV12-3 or TRBV12-4 and TRBJ1-3; D gene ambiguous. The CDR3 is 15 residues long. The CDR3 protein is CASSLIGSSGNTMYF. The CDR3, as DNA: TGTGCCAGCAGTTTAATCGGTAGCTCTGGAAACACCATGTATTTT.

The sample holds many counts of this clonotype. V usage is TRBV4-3 and J usage is TRBJ2-3, with TRBD2 matching 7 bases. The CDR3 is 16 residues long. CDR1 is LGHNA, CDR2 YSLEER, per germline. J was trimmed by 4 bases and V by 1 base; bases with no gene match: 8. As DNA, the CDR3 is TGCGCCAGCAGCCAAGCTTTGGCGGGAGTCTCAGATACGCAGTATTTT. As protein: CASSQALAGVSDTQYF.

This clonotype was observed many times. CDR3 nucleotides: TGTGCCAGCAGCGCTTCGGGACAGGAGGAAGCTTTCTTT. Translated: CASSASGQEEAFF. The chain carries TRBV9 and TRBJ1-1; TRBD1 aligns across 8 bases. There are 13 residues in the CDR3. V lost 3 bases to trimming and J lost 8 bases; unmatched junction nucleotides: 6. CDR1 and CDR2 (germline): SGDLS, YYNGEE.

The table lists this clonotype with a few counts. The chain has TRBV5-5 and TRBJ1-1; 9 bases align to TRBD1. The germline V gene has CDR1 SGHKS and CDR2 YYEKEE (reference sequence). The CDR3 loop spans 17 amino acids. V lost 0 bases to trimming and J lost 3 bases; unmatched junction nucleotides: 9. The CDR3 DNA follows: TGTGCCAGCAGCTTGGGGGGACCGGGACAGGGTCACACTGAAGCTTTCTTT. It is translated as CASSLGGPGQGHTEAFF.

In this sample, this clonotype turned up many times. The chain has TRBV29-1 and TRBJ2-5; D tentatively reads TRBD1 or TRBD2 (5 bases each). The CDR3 is made up of 15 amino acids. CDR1 is SQVTM and CDR2 is ANQGSEA in the germline V gene. V was cut by 5 bases and J by 2 bases, with 18 bases left in between. The CDR3 DNA is TGCAGCGTTACCGGGCTCCAGGGACCACAAGAGACCCAGTACTTC. It specifies CSVTGLQGPQETQYF.

This clonotype was seen ten or more times. The chain couples TRBV20-1 to TRBJ2-3, with D maybe TRBD2 (6 bases). The CDR3 sequence is 14 residues long. The germline V gene has CDR1 DFQATT and CDR2 SNEGSKA (reference sequence). V shed 1 base and J shed 0 bases, with 8 bases lying between them. The CDR3 bases are TGCAGTGCTAGAGCCCTAGCGAGCACAGATACGCAGTATTTT. It codes for CSARALASTDTQYF.

This clonotype was seen a handful of times. DNA of the CDR3: TGTGCCAGCAGCCAAGCCGAACAGGGTCCGTACCAAGAGACCCAGTACTTC. This sequence encodes CASSQAEQGPYQETQYF. This sequence joins TRBV14 and TRBJ2-5, with D possibly being TRBD1 (6 bases). Trimming took off 1 base at V and 0 bases at J, with 15 bases between the two ends. Per germline, CDR1 SGHDN and CDR2 FVKESK. CDR3 length: 17 residues.

There are many counts of this clonotype. This chain uses TRBV20-1 with TRBJ2-7, with a tentative D call TRBD2 (6 bases). Looked up from germline, CDR1 is DFQATT and CDR2 is SNEGSKA (reference sequence). The CDR3 contains 14 residues. V shed 0 bases and J shed 6 bases, with 15 bases lying between them. CDR3 in DNA: TGCAGTGCTAGAGACCGGATGGGGGGAGGCGAGCAGTACTTC. Its protein is CSARDRMGGGEQYF.

This clonotype occurred a few times. The chain recombines TRBV4-3 with TRBJ2-1, with 9 positions matching TRBD2. The CDR3 is 18 amino acids. CDR1 and CDR2 (germline): LGHNA, YSLEER. Trimming removed 0 bases from V and 0 bases from J; junction bases left unmatched: 6. In nucleotides, the CDR3 is TGCGCCAGCAGCCAAGATCGCGGCGGGAGGGCCTCCTACAATGAGCAGTTCTTC. It codes for CASSQDRGGRASYNEQFF.

This clonotype was picked up a small number of times. This chain joins TRBV5-1 and TRBJ2-5; 8 bases are a match to TRBD2. The CDR3 contains 16 residues. Germline values: CDR1 SGHRS, CDR2 YFSETQ. J was trimmed by 5 bases and V by 3 bases; bases with no gene match: 12. As DNA, the CDR3 is TGCGCCAGCAGCTCGGGACTAGGAGCGGTGGGGGAGACCCAGTACTTC. It specifies CASSSGLGAVGETQYF.

This clonotype was picked up many times. The chain links TRBV20-1 to TRBJ2-7; 9 positions agree with TRBD2. This CDR3 contains 15 residues. V lost 3 bases, J lost 9 bases, and 15 bases stayed unmatched. Germline CDR1 and CDR2: DFQATT and SNEGSKA (reference sequence). CDR3 in DNA: TGCAGTGCTAGTGCCCTAGCGGGAATTGTACGAGGGCAGTACTTC. This sequence encodes CSASALAGIVRGQYF.